This T cell receptor (beta chain) was observed in a study of cytomegalovirus exposure and HLA in healthy donors (dated by TCRdb to between 2016 and 2019). In the study overall: According to an earlier analysis of a few hundred of the donors, about 179 million T cells yielded 120 million or so unique TCR beta sequences and 276 Gb of sequence data. Roughly 320 gigabases of sequencing data and about 92 million unique TCR sequences made up an early release that covered around 640 HLA-typed donors. Of the 398 genotyped donors, roughly 85% fell in the genetic ancestry cluster associated with self-reported Caucasian donors. The study aimed to test whether cataloging public T cell receptors could reveal signatures of past pathogen exposure. Using immunosequencing, the study profiled T cell repertoires from 640 or so subjects and related those repertoires to cytomegalovirus serostatus. A separate validation cohort of 90 to 150 different subjects was used in addition to the roughly 640-subject first cohort. To predict cytomegalovirus infection status, the study combined high-throughput TCR immunosequencing, statistical association of individual TCRs with disease status, and machine learning. A later analysis re-examined previously published TCR beta repertoires from several hundred donors and added high-resolution HLA genotyping to investigate patterns of TCR occurrence. Rather than drawing on any new phenotypic data, the later analysis identified candidate immune exposures from TCR beta sequences and the way those sequences occurred across donors. An earlier analysis of 587 of the donors used high-throughput TCR beta sequencing to judge whether each TCR beta V gene segment behaved as functional or pseudogenic. Donor age, sex, ethnicity and CMV serostatus were collected together with the repertoire data. In a later genetic analysis, genome-wide SNP genotypes for about 65% of the 666 donors were used, and that subset was treated as a discovery cohort. Every repertoire in the discovery cohort had been generated on one and the same sequencing platform. HLA typing included class I and class II loci at four-digit resolution. Typing coverage varied by locus: roughly 620-640 donors for A, B, C, DRB1 and DQB1; about 520 for DQA1; some 610 for DPA1; under 490 for DPB1. Four to six DR-DQ haplotypes were handled as single units for association and clustering, since linkage in the cohort was strong. Across some 400 genotyped donors of the cohort, an average of about 240,000 unique TCR beta nucleotide sequences per donor were sequenced, and roughly 17% of those sequences were non-productive. What the work shows at the level of the full study, not this receptor alone: Sequencing depth was assumed to be roughly uniform across donors in the presence/absence analyses, though that assumption may not hold. The classifier was reported to diagnose cytomegalovirus status with high specificity and sensitivity in both the original cohort and the validation cohort. In a later analysis, several top co-occurrence clusters were reported to appear linked to parvovirus B19, influenza, CMV and Epstein-Barr virus. The earlier analysis of some 560 of the donors excluded 15 to 20 rarely observed V segments, including chromosome 9 orphons, because counts were too low. In the study, 150 to 200 TCR beta chains were listed as associated with cytomegalovirus. A further reported finding was that TCR beta sequences accurately predicted the HLA-A and HLA-B alleles for most subjects in the first cohort. A later analysis found that TCR association rates varied across HLA loci, with DRB1 alleles showing the most associated TCRs and HLA-C alleles the fewest. A cluster of highly shared sequence variants was judged likely to be a technical artifact of the sequencing pipeline. V-gene and J-gene trimming of TCR beta chains was associated with a missense DCLRE1C variant in a later genetic analysis, and the association was replicated in an independent cohort. Most TCR sequences were observed very rarely across donors, whereas some public TCRs were present in many individuals. The authors suggested that the approach could potentially be generalized to other disease states and immunological phenotypes. An earlier analysis of 587 of the donors showed that most TCR beta V segments appeared in productive rearrangements either about 87% or about 30% of the time, which broadly matched IMGT annotations. Some IMGT-functional V segments, including TRBV6-2 and TRBV6-3, could not be distinguished by the 87-base-pair reads and were therefore excluded. A later analysis found that most CMV-associated TCR beta chains appeared HLA-restricted, with HLA associations seemingly driven largely by CMV exposure. Correlated functional status among segregating V segments might be attributable to linkage disequilibrium, but an unknown experimental factor could not be ruled out. Because some donors lacked HLA typing at each locus, the association tests relied only on the typed subset. In a later genetic analysis, fewer N-insertions in productive TCRs were reported among donors in an Asian-associated ancestry cluster than the roughly 640-donor mean. Three of the identified cytomegalovirus-associated TCR beta chains were confirmed in vitro to be specific for cytomegalovirus antigens. Specific HLA alleles were associated with around 18,000 TCR beta sequences at a false discovery rate of 0.05 in a later analysis. This cohort had only TCR beta chains sequenced, and the lack of alpha or paired-chain data limited which features could be detected. A later analysis found that HLA-associated TCR beta chains were more clonally expanded and had lower generation probabilities than equally common non-associated chains. CMV serostatus was the only immune exposure information available for the cohort. Strong co-occurrence of HLA alleles, especially DR and DQ, made assigning TCR associations to individual alleles difficult.

In the case of this clone: The specificity of this receptor is unknown. Base qualities are not provided; no much larger clone lies one nucleotide away.

In total, just over 650 healthy bone marrow donors made up the cohort. Cohort members were all nominally healthy when sampled, although unrecorded immune exposures were likely present. The donor tested CMV seropositive and was one of the 289 seropositive cohort members. Each donor provided a peripheral blood sample, and peripheral blood mononuclear cells were used for TCR beta sequencing. Genomic DNA extraction from the blood cell samples was performed with the Qiagen DNeasy Blood Extraction Kit. Library prep was done by the immunoSEQ multiplex PCR assay. The multiplex PCR relied on a mix of 60 forward primers for TCR Vbeta segments and 13 reverse primers for TCR Jbeta segments. Amplification of the CDR3 region of rearranged TCR beta genes was performed with a multiplex PCR assay on genomic DNA. The amplified TCR beta libraries were sequenced on the Illumina HiSeq System as 87-base-pair reads. For the original study's pipeline: Across the 600 to 700 repertoires, a later analysis counted about 81 million unique TCR beta chains, some 11 million of which were shared by at least two donors. Raw reads were error-corrected and collapsed into unique sequences by a nearest-neighbor algorithm in which closely related sequences were merged to remove PCR and sequencing errors. V, D and J gene segments were assigned by aligning CDR3 sequences to IMGT reference sequences. For a sequence to be retained, a match of at least six nucleotides was required to both a V gene segment and a J gene segment. A rearrangement was called productive if the CDR3 had no stop codons and remained in frame with V and J, and every other rearrangement was called non-productive. CDR3 was defined according to IMGT convention as the region running from the second conserved V-encoded cysteine to the conserved J-encoded phenylalanine. In an earlier analysis of more than 550 of the donors, sequences lacking an unambiguous match to a single V gene segment were excluded. In an earlier analysis of 450 to 700 of the donors, V segments were called functional above 56.7% productive rearrangements and were called segregating when the between-donor standard deviation exceeded 5%. A statistical classification framework was built to diagnose cytomegalovirus status from the catalog of TCR beta chain sequences. In a later analysis, V and J genes were assigned by comparing TCR nucleotide sequences against IMGT/GENE-DB human TR gene sequences. The TCRdist pipeline was used in a later analysis to assign CDR3 sequences and most-parsimonious VDJ recombination scenarios. A later analysis defined each TCR beta chain by its CDR3 amino acid sequence plus V-gene family, and excluded reads lacking a unique V-gene family. To address suspected cross-contamination and a sequencing artifact, a later analysis removed 450 to 700 highly shared, low-generation-probability nucleotide sequences. In a later analysis, a clonal expansion index for each public chain was calculated from normalized within-repertoire ranks of inferred template counts. A later analysis computed generation probabilities with a VDJ recombination model fitted to out-of-frame rearrangements, and checked the results against IGoR. A later analysis scored TCR-TCR, TCR-HLA and TCR-CMV co-occurrence with hypergeometric tests, applying a repertoire-size bias correction to TCR pairs. In a later analysis, false discovery rates were estimated by permuting HLA or CMV assignments 20 times. In a later analysis, co-occurring TCRs were grouped using DBSCAN, and TCRdist sequence similarity was added for clustering within HLA-allele-positive subsets. For co-occurrence clustering, repertoires with fewer than 30,000 or more than 120,000 public chains were excluded, along with five repertoires with anomalous nucleotide sharing. In TCRdb, the immuneACCESS table is reduced to in-frame sequences with V and J assigned. These tables do not hold every clone; where another copy was compared, an unresolved V gene accounts for under half, and the others remain unexplained. D and trimming were read from the DNA, whereas the V and J calls and clone size are those reported in that table. The sample table holds 120,000 or so clones, of which 65% to 90% were seen once. The top ten constitute roughly 12% of the sample.

From the cysteine up to the phenylalanine, the CDR3 has a length of 17 residues. Only the CDR3 region is kept as DNA, spanning 51 bases read in frame from base 1. At the junction V is shortened by 0 bases and J by 0 bases; bases outside the gene matches: 7. CDR1 and CDR2 are read off the germline V gene as SGHTS and YDEGEE. The TCR was taken from a male donor in good health and CMV-seropositive. The chain employs TRBV5-8 and TRBJ2-3, with TRBD1 identical over 7 junction bases. The sequenced material came from PBMCs. The CDR3 amino acid sequence is: CASSLVGTGDSTDTQYF. DNA sequence: TGTGCCAGCAGCTTGGTCGGAACAGGGGATAGCACAGATACGCAGTATTTT.